Below, one T cell receptor beta chain is given with its context. Only in-frame clones appear in the TCRdb table, and some are missing; sequencing was by immunoSEQ multiplex PCR. The sample yields 80,000 to 85,000 clones, approximately 91% seen once. The sample belongs to a study of technical replicates of blood from a handful of donors. Germline V gene sequence: CDR1 SQVTM, CDR2 ANQGSEA. V lost 4 bases, J lost 2 bases, and 8 bases lay in between. The CDR3 consists of 12 residues. The TCR was taken from a human donor in good health. V usage is TRBV29-1 and J usage is TRBJ1-2, with no clear D. The sample taken for sequencing was T cells isolated from PBMCs. Here the CDR3 DNA reads TGCAGCGTTGGTTTAGTAAACTATGGCTACACCTTC. It codes for CSVGLVNYGYTF.